These 17 T cell receptor beta chains share one sample of origin, sequenced in a study of cytomegalovirus exposure and HLA in healthy donors. The primer mix had 60 Vbeta and 13 Jbeta primers. TCRdb's copy holds only in-frame clones and misses some; the assay was immunoSEQ multiplex PCR. The sample contains 100,000 to 150,000 clones, 70% to 80% of which appear only once. The sequencing input was PBMCs. The receptors here all came from a man in his forties in good health and CMV-seropositive.

This rearrangement joins TRBV6-6 to TRBJ2-1, with 14 bases matching TRBD2. Trimming at V came to 6 bases and at J to 10 bases, leaving 8 bases not matched to a gene. Germline V lookup: CDR1 MNHNY, CDR2 SVGAGI (reference sequence). The CDR3 extends over 15 amino acids. The CDR3 loop is CASSSGTSGSEEQFF. The CDR3 DNA is TGTGCCAGCAGCTCCGGGACTAGCGGGAGTGAGGAGCAGTTCTTC.

CDR3 sequence: CASSFLPGSSDTQYF. CDR3 nucleotide sequence: TGTGCCAGCAGCTTTTTGCCGGGGTCCTCAGATACGCAGTATTTT. The rearrangement links TRBV5-5 to TRBJ2-3; a possible D gene is TRBD2 (5 bases). The CDR3 has 15 residues. Trimming took 2 bases from V and 4 from J, leaving 14 bases between them. CDR1 SGHKS and CDR2 YYEKEE come from the germline V gene (reference sequence).

This clone occurred a few times. The chain joins TRBV7-9 to TRBJ2-2, with TRBD1 identical over 8 bases. The germline V gene has CDR1 SEHNR and CDR2 FQNEAQ (reference sequence). V dropped 3 bases and J dropped 3; count of bases not matched to a gene: 3. The CDR3 covers 15 residues. CDR3 amino acids: CASSFRGQDTGELFF. DNA of the CDR3: TGTGCCAGCAGCTTCAGGGGGCAGGACACCGGGGAGCTGTTTTTT.

This clone has a handful of counts. This chain links TRBV13 with TRBJ2-3; 13 nucleotides line up with TRBD2. V dropped 1 base and J dropped 4; count of bases not matched to a gene: 5. The CDR3 runs to 17 residues. Per the germline V gene, CDR1 is PRHDT and CDR2 is FYEKMQ (reference sequence). CDR3 in amino acids: CASSLAQGLAGPDTQYF. The DNA for the CDR3 is TGTGCCAGCAGCTTAGCCCAGGGACTAGCGGGGCCAGATACGCAGTATTTT.

The genes are TRBV5-1 and TRBJ1-6; D is ambiguous. Trimming left V 4 bases short and J 4 bases short, with 9 bases between. Germline lookup yields CDR1 SGHRS and CDR2 YFSETQ. The CDR3 consists of 14 residues. The DNA of the CDR3 is TGCGCCAGCAGCGAGGGAGAATATAATTCACCCCTCCACTTT. Amino acid sequence: CASSEGEYNSPLHF.

In nucleotides, the CDR3 is TGTGCCAGACGACGGGACAGTCAAGGTACCATATATTTT. Protein product: CARRRDSQGTIYF. The chain recombines TRBV2 with TRBJ1-3, with 7 bases aligning to TRBD1. Germline V gene lookup returns CDR1 SNHLY and CDR2 FYNNEI. The CDR3 spans 13 residues. V shed 9 bases, J shed 10 bases, and the junction held 12 bases outside the gene matches.

This rearrangement joins TRBV13 to TRBJ2-3, with D perhaps TRBD2 (6 bases). The CDR3 length is 12 residues. V dropped 5 bases and J dropped 4 bases, with 7 bases sitting between them. The germline CDR1 and CDR2 sequences are PRHDT and FYEKMQ (reference sequence). CDR3 region: CASSTSSDTQYF. CDR3 DNA sequence: TGTGCCAGCAGCACTAGCTCAGATACGCAGTATTTT.

This clone was found a few times. The rearrangement links TRBV25-1 to TRBJ2-7; TRBD1 might be the D (6 bases). Germline-derived CDR1 and CDR2 are MGHDK and SYGVNS. The CDR3 extends over 13 amino acids. The germline V and J ends were trimmed by 2 bases and 4 bases, with 9 bases remaining between them. CDR3 loop: CASSEQGRYEQYF. The CDR3 DNA follows: TGTGCCAGCAGTGAACAGGGGCGGTACGAGCAGTACTTC.

This clone was observed once. The chain employs TRBV19 and TRBJ2-7; 10 positions match TRBD1. V lost 5 bases, J lost 2 bases, and 9 bases stayed unmatched. Germline V gives CDR1 LNHDA, CDR2 SQIVND (reference sequence). The CDR3 has 16 amino acids. Here the CDR3 reads CASSLSSGTGAYEQYF. The CDR3 region has the DNA TGTGCCAGTAGTCTCTCCTCCGGGACAGGGGCCTACGAGCAGTACTTC. The full variable domain, completed using reference TRBV19 and TRBJ2-7, is DGGITQSPKYLFRKEGQNVTLSCEQNLNHDAMYWYRQDPGQGLRLIYYSQIVNDFQKGDIAEGYSVSREKKESFPLTVTSAQKNPTAFYLCASSLSSGTGAYEQYFGPGTRLTVT.

The chain combines TRBV5-6 with TRBJ2-3; 7 bases agree with TRBD2. CDR3 length: 15 amino acids. V lost 5 bases and J lost 6; bases outside the gene matches: 12. Germline V gene sequence: CDR1 SGHDT, CDR2 YYEEEE. The CDR3 nucleotides are TGTGCCAGCAGGAGCTGGGGGGGAAGTGCGGATACGCAGTATTTT. This translates into CASRSWGGSADTQYF.

The chain couples TRBV11-2 to TRBJ2-1, with 14 bases matching TRBD2. CDR3 length: 18 residues. Germline lookup yields CDR1 SGHAT and CDR2 FQNNGV. V was clipped by 6 bases and J by 7 bases; unmatched bases: 14. Here the CDR3 DNA reads TGTGCCAGCAGGAGACTAGCGGGGGGGCGGTCCCTGGGTAATGAGCAGTTCTTC. It specifies CASRRLAGGRSLGNEQFF.

J is TRBJ2-2 and V is TRBV9; D is possibly TRBD2 (5 bases). Trimming took 0 bases from V and 5 from J, leaving 14 bases between them. The CDR3 runs 16 residues. Germline CDR1 and CDR2: SGDLS and YYNGEE. The CDR3 nucleotides are TGTGCCAGCAGCGTAGAAGGTTTTCCGGGGACCGGGGAGCTGTTTTTT. Its translation is CASSVEGFPGTGELFF.

J is TRBJ1-6 and V is TRBV6-5; 7 nucleotides match TRBD1. This CDR3 is 14 amino acids long. Germline loops: CDR1 MNHEY, CDR2 SVGAGI. Trimming took 4 bases from V and 10 from J; bases not matched to a gene: 7. CDR3 nucleotide sequence: TGTGCCAGCAGTTTCGACAGGGCGCGCTCACCCCTCCACTTT. Translation gives CASSFDRARSPLHF.

This chain connects TRBV7-8 to TRBJ2-1; D perhaps matches TRBD1 (6 bases). The CDR3 extends over 13 amino acids. The germline V and J ends were trimmed by 8 bases and 0 bases, with 8 bases remaining between them. Per the germline V gene, CDR1 is SGHVS and CDR2 is FQNEAQ. CDR3 DNA: TGTGCCAGCGGACAGAGCTCCTACAATGAGCAGTTCTTC. Translated: CASGQSSYNEQFF.

The chain couples TRBV25-1 to TRBJ1-4; D is undetermined. The ends were cut back, 2 bases at V and 0 bases at J, with 10 bases in the middle. CDR3 size: 16 residues. The germline CDR1 and CDR2 sequences are MGHDK and SYGVNS. CDR3 amino acids: CASSETSGATNEKLFF. The CDR3 nucleotides are TGTGCCAGCAGTGAAACAAGTGGTGCAACTAATGAAAAACTGTTTTTT.

The chain is built from TRBV28 and TRBJ2-3, with D possibly matching TRBD1 (8 bases). In germline, CDR1 is MDHEN, CDR2 SYDVKM. The ends were cut back, 3 bases at V and 4 bases at J, with 14 bases in the middle. This CDR3 is 15 amino acids long. The CDR3 DNA follows: TGTGCCAGCAGTTTCCAAACAGGGGGGGCAGATACGCAGTATTTT. It yields the protein CASSFQTGGADTQYF.

The chain joins TRBV6-1 to TRBJ1-2, with TRBD1 matching over 9 bases. This CDR3 has 14 amino acids. The germline V gene encodes CDR1 MNHNS and CDR2 SASEGT. V shed 3 bases, J shed 6 bases, and the junction held 5 bases outside the gene matches. The CDR3 bases are TGTGCCAGCAGTGAGGGACAGGGTAAGAATGGCTACACCTTC. As protein: CASSEGQGKNGYTF.